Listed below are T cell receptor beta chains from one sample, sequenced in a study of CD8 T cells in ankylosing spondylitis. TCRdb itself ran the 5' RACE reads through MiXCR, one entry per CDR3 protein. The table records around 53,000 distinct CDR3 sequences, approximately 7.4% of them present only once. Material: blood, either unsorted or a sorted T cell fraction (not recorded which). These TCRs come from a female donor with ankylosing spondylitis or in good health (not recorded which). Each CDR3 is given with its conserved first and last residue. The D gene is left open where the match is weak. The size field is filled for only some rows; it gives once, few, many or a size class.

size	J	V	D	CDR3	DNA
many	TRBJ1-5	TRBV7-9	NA	CASSLANQPQHF	TGTGCCAGCAGCTTAGCCAATCAGCCCCAGCATTTT
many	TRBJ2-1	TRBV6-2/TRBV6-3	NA	CASSSGQFHEQFF	TGTGCCAGCAGTTCCGGACAGTTTCATGAGCAGTTCTTC
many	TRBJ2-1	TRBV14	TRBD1	CASSPWTGERNEQFF	TGTGCCAGCAGCCCATGGACAGGGGAGAGGAATGAGCAGTTCTTC
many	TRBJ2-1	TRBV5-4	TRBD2	CASSLPTSGGAYNEQFF	TGTGCCAGCAGCTTGCCCACTAGCGGGGGGGCCTACAATGAGCAGTTCTTC
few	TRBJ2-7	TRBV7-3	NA	CASSYGRSYEQYF	TGTGCCAGCAGCTATGGACGGTCCTACGAGCAGTACTTC
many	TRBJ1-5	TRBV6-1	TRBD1	CASREEEGARMRSQPQHF	TGTGCCAGCAGAGAGGAAGAGGGGGCTAGGATGCGAAGTCAGCCCCAGCATTTT
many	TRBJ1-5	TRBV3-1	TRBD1	CASSEGQGGYQPQHF	TGTGCCAGCAGCGAGGGACAGGGAGGGTATCAGCCCCAGCATTTT
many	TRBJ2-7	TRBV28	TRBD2	CASSLASGGRYEQYF	TGTGCCAGCAGTTTGGCTAGCGGGGGGCGCTACGAGCAGTACTTC
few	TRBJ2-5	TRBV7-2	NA	CASSPTGRQETQYF	TGTGCCAGCAGCCCGACAGGACGGCAAGAGACCCAGTACTTC
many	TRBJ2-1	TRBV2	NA	CASSGGADNEQFF	TGTGCCAGCAGTGGGGGAGCCGACAATGAGCAGTTCTTC
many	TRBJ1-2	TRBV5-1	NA	CASSRQGGGSYGYTF	TGCGCCAGCAGCCGCCAGGGCGGAGGCTCCTATGGCTACACCTTC
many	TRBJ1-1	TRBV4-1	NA	CASSQDGGKRGREAFF	TGCGCCAGCAGCCAAGATGGGGGCAAGAGGGGTCGTGAAGCTTTCTTT
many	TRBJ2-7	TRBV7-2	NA	CASSLAGTHGNEQYF	TGTGCCAGCAGCTTAGCGGGGACACACGGCAACGAGCAGTACTTC
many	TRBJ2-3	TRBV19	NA	CASRDLTGLWADTQYF	TGTGCCAGTAGGGACTTAACGGGACTCTGGGCAGATACGCAGTATTTT
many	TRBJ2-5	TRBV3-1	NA	CASSQEVMRDGTQYF	TGTGCCAGCAGCCAAGAGGTCATGCGCGACGGAACCCAGTACTTC
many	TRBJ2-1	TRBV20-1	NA	CSASLAPSDEQFF	TGCAGTGCTAGTCTAGCCCCGTCGGATGAGCAGTTCTTC
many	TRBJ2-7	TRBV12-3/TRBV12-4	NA	CASRDLSGSLAYEQYF	TGTGCCAGCAGAGACCTGAGCGGCAGTCTAGCCTACGAGCAGTACTTC
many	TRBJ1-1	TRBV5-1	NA	CASSSGTVYEAFF	TGCGCCAGCAGCTCAGGGACCGTGTATGAAGCTTTCTTT
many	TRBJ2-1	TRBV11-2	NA	CASSFEPTNYNEQFF	TGTGCCAGCAGCTTCGAACCGACCAACTACAATGAGCAGTTCTTC
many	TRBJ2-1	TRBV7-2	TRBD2	CASSGLAGGLDEQFF	TGTGCCAGCAGCGGACTAGCGGGGGGGTTGGATGAGCAGTTCTTC
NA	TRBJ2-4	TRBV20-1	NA	CSATGVAKNIQYF	TGCAGTGCTACTGGCGTAGCCAAAAACATTCAGTACTTC
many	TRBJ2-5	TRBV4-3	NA	CASSQSGSGSIQETQYF	TGCGCCAGCAGCCAGTCCGGGAGCGGGTCTATACAAGAGACCCAGTACTTC
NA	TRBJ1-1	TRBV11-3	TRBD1	CASSQGDRKNTEAFF	TGTGCCAGCAGCCAAGGGGACAGGAAGAACACTGAAGCTTTCTTT
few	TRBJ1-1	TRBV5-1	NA	CASSFYPSGDGDTEAFF	TGCGCCAGCAGCTTCTATCCGAGCGGGGACGGGGACACTGAAGCTTTCTTT
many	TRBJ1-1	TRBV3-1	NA	CASSQLTVSSGEAFF	TGTGCCAGCAGCCAGCTGACAGTCTCATCTGGTGAAGCTTTCTTT
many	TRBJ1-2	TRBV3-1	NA	CASSPRRDYGYTF	TGTGCCAGCAGCCCCCGTCGGGACTATGGCTACACCTTC
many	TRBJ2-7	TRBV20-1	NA	CSARKGTEQYF	TGCAGTGCTAGAAAGGGGACCGAGCAGTACTTC
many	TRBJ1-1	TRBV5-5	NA	CASSISGGQNTEAFF	TGTGCCAGCAGCATATCCGGGGGACAGAACACTGAAGCTTTCTTT
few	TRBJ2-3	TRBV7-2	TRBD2	CASSLVGGGRNTDTQYF	TGTGCCAGCAGCTTAGTTGGCGGGGGGAGGAACACAGATACGCAGTATTTT
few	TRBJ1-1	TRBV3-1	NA	CASSQAESWAFF	TGTGCCAGCAGCCAAGCCGAGTCGTGGGCTTTCTTT
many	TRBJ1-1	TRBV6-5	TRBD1	CASSYSSTGTMVNTEAFF	TGTGCCAGCAGTTACTCCTCGACAGGGACAATGGTGAACACTGAAGCTTTCTTT
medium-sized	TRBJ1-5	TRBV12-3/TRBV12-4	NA	CASKDSNQPQHF	TGTGCCAGCAAGGATAGCAATCAGCCCCAGCATTTT
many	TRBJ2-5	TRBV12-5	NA	CASGLVTGGSGTQYF	TGTGCTAGTGGTTTGGTAACTGGTGGATCGGGGACCCAGTACTTC
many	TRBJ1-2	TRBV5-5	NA	CASSLRDRFNYGYTF	TGTGCCAGCAGCCTCCGGGACCGCTTCAACTATGGCTACACCTTC
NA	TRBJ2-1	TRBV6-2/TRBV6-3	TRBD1	CASSYTGTGMKSYNEQFF	TGTGCCAGCAGTTACACCGGGACAGGGATGAAGTCCTACAATGAGCAGTTCTTC
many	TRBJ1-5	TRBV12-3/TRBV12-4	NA	CASSRSGAGQPQHF	TGTGCCAGCAGTCGCTCGGGGGCCGGTCAGCCCCAGCATTTT
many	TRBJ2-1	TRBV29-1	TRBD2	CSVARLAAVVGDEQFF	TGCAGCGTTGCAAGACTAGCGGCCGTCGTTGGGGATGAGCAGTTCTTC
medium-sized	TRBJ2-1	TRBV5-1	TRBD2	CASSPVGTSQSSYNEQFF	TGCGCCAGCAGTCCCGTCGGGACTAGCCAAAGCTCCTACAATGAGCAGTTCTTC
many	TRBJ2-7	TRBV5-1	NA	CASSFIDKSGVFSYEQYF	TGCGCCAGCAGCTTCATAGACAAGTCAGGGGTCTTCTCCTACGAGCAGTACTTC
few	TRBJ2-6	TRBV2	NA	CASIRQDPPPSGANVLTF	TGTGCCAGCATCAGACAGGACCCACCGCCCTCTGGGGCCAACGTCCTGACTTTC
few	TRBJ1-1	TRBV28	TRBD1	CASSPRGLGTEAFF	TGTGCCAGCAGTCCTAGGGGGCTCGGAACTGAAGCTTTCTTT
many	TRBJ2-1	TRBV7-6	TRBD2	CASSLEGTSVLNEQFF	TGTGCCAGCAGCTTAGAGGGGACTAGCGTTCTAAATGAGCAGTTCTTC
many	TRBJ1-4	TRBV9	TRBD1	CASSPEGQGREKLFF	TGTGCCAGCAGCCCAGAAGGACAGGGGCGGGAAAAACTGTTTTTT
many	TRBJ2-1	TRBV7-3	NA	CASSFGSAGDEQFF	TGTGCCAGCAGCTTCGGATCAGCAGGGGATGAGCAGTTCTTC
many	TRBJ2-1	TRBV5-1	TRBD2	CASSWTSGGAISSYNEQFF	TGCGCCAGCAGCTGGACTAGCGGGGGGGCGATAAGCTCCTACAATGAGCAGTTCTTC
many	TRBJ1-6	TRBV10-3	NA	CAISESSYNSPLHF	TGTGCCATCAGTGAAAGCTCCTATAATTCACCCCTCCACTTT